This is a list of T cell receptor beta chains from one sample in a study of blood T cell repertoires in COVID-19. Some clones are missing from TCRdb's copy, which holds only in-frame ones; the method was immunoSEQ multiplex PCR. The sample yields over 130,000 clones, roughly 84% seen once. The sample was peripheral blood. The receptors shown here come from a man in his 70s with acute or convalescent COVID-19. Each CDR3 is given without its conserved first and last residue. The order of the fields is J gene, V gene, CDR3 protein.

j_call: TRBJ1-5; v_call: TRBV19; cdr3_aa: ASSLESSNQPQH
j_call: TRBJ1-6; v_call: TRBV24-1; cdr3_aa: ATIRYRGNSPLH
j_call: TRBJ2-3; v_call: TRBV5-1; cdr3_aa: ASSLNFPTTDTQY
j_call: TRBJ2-1; v_call: TRBV7-6; cdr3_aa: ASSLEGGRVRNEQF
j_call: TRBJ1-2; v_call: TRBV3-1/TRBV3-2; cdr3_aa: ASSQSAGYYGYT
j_call: TRBJ1-5; v_call: TRBV28; cdr3_aa: ASSLDGGRQPQH
j_call: TRBJ2-3; v_call: TRBV6-2/TRBV6-3; cdr3_aa: ASSEGLAGVGQY
j_call: TRBJ2-5; v_call: TRBV11-2; cdr3_aa: ASSASGGPEKTQY
j_call: TRBJ1-6; v_call: TRBV6-4; cdr3_aa: ASRTGTGDDSPLH
j_call: TRBJ1-4; v_call: TRBV30; cdr3_aa: AWIHKQGMVEKLF
j_call: TRBJ2-1; v_call: TRBV5-1; cdr3_aa: ASSLVGGGSYNEQF